One and the same sample provided the 15 T cell receptor beta chains below, sequenced in a study of blood T cells in healthy people across ages. A second PCR, run for 7 to 11 cycles, used a sample-barcoded 5' primer plus a J-beta primer mix. TCRdb independently ran MiXCR on the 5' RACE reads; one entry per CDR3 protein. The sample lists over 700,000 distinct CDR3 sequences, 53% seen once, with roughly 40% in the top ten. The material sequenced was blood. The receptors originated from a man older than 75 in good health.

The chain carries TRBV4-1 and TRBJ2-7, with D tentatively TRBD1 (5 bases). Germline V gene data show CDR1 as MGHRA and CDR2 as YSYEKL. V dropped 3 bases and J dropped 1 base, with 16 bases sitting between them. CDR3 length equals 16 residues. CDR3 amino acids: CASSHPGRARSYEQYF. The CDR3 coding sequence is TGCGCCAGCAGCCACCCGGGCAGGGCACGTTCCTACGAGCAGTACTTC.

The J gene is TRBJ1-2, the V gene TRBV14; no clear D. Per germline, CDR1 SGHDN and CDR2 FVKESK. The CDR3 consists of 13 residues. Trimming removed 2 bases at V and 4 bases at J, with 8 bases between. The DNA of the CDR3 is TGTGCCAGCAGCCAACTCGACACCTATGGCTACACCTTC. This gives the protein CASSQLDTYGYTF.

Regarding this clonotype: A read error may account for a junction end that differs from germline. V usage is TRBV27 and J usage is TRBJ2-7; no clear D gene. CDR1 is MNHEY and CDR2 is SMNVEV in the germline V gene (reference sequence). The CDR3 covers 12 residues. The CDR3 coding sequence is TGTACCAGCACTGGTGACTCCTACGAGCAGTACTTC. Translating it yields CTSTGDSYEQYF.

The rearrangement uses TRBV5-1 and TRBJ2-5; 13 bases line up with TRBD2. Gene TRBJ2-7 matches the end of the DNA better, so the J call may be wrong. This CDR3 is 16 amino acids long. Germline V gene data show CDR1 as SGHRS and CDR2 as YFSETQ. CDR3 nucleotides: TGCGCCAGCAGCACCGAACTAGCGGGAGGGCCCTACGAGCAGTACTTC. Amino acid sequence: CASSTELAGGPYEQYF.

The chain employs TRBV5-5 and TRBJ2-5; the D gene is possibly TRBD2 (6 bases). CDR1 is SGHKS, CDR2 YYEKEE, per germline (reference sequence). The CDR3 covers 14 residues. V lost 4 bases and J lost 2, with 12 bases in between. In DNA form, the CDR3 reads TGTGCCAGCAGCAAGGGCGGGGCACAAGAGACCCAGTACTTC. This sequence encodes CASSKGGAQETQYF.

The chain combines TRBV5-1 with TRBJ2-1, with 11 positions matching TRBD2. This CDR3 region has 15 residues. Germline CDR1 reads SGHRS; CDR2 reads YFSETQ. Losses at the gene ends were 4 bases for V and 7 bases for J; bases not matched to a gene: 7. The CDR3 spells CASSQLAGEANEQFF. As DNA, the CDR3 is TGCGCCAGCAGCCAACTAGCGGGAGAAGCGAATGAGCAGTTCTTC. Full variable domain (rest looked up from reference TRBV5-1 and TRBJ2-1): KAGVTQTPRYLIKTRGQQVTLSCSPISGHRSVSWYQQTPGQGLQFLFEYFSETQRNKGNFPGRFSGRQFSNSRSEMNVSTLELGDSALYLCASSQLAGEANEQFFGPGTRLTVL.

A remark on this clonotype: A much larger clone lies a single base off, so this may be a read error. The chain links TRBV6-5 to TRBJ2-3; D remains unclear. The CDR3 loop spans 13 amino acids. Per germline, CDR1 MNHEY and CDR2 SVGAGI. Trimming shortened V by 0 bases and J by 11 bases, and 12 bases separated the two germline ends. CDR3 residues: CASSYSTLNMQYF. The CDR3 DNA reads TGTGCCAGCAGTTACTCCACGCTTAATATGCAGTATTTT.

V gene TRBV24-1 combines with J gene TRBJ2-3; 7 bases align to TRBD2. Germline-derived CDR1 and CDR2 are KGHDR and SFDVKD. The length of the CDR3 is 15 residues. V shed 0 bases, J shed 4 bases, and the junction held 3 bases outside the gene matches. The CDR3 DNA reads TGTGCCACCAGTGATTTGGGGCGGGAGTCAGATACGCAGTATTTT. It yields the protein CATSDLGRESDTQYF.

This clonotype was seen only once. The chain couples TRBV11-3 to TRBJ2-2, with 9 bases that match TRBD2. Germline assignment: CDR1 SGHNT and CDR2 YENEEA. This CDR3 is built from 16 residues. After removal of 2 bases from V and 2 bases from J, the junction contained 3 bases not matched to a gene. CDR3 sequence (DNA): TGTGCCAGCAGCTTACGACTAGCGGTAAACACCGGGGAGCTGTTTTTT. Translating it yields CASSLRLAVNTGELFF.

The chain links TRBV15 to TRBJ1-5; D is uncertain. V lost 1 base to trimming and J lost 1 base, with 14 bases between them. There are 17 residues in the CDR3. The germline V gene has CDR1 LNHNV and CDR2 YYDKDF (reference sequence). CDR3 coding DNA: TGTGCCACCAGCAGAGTCCTTTGGGTCGAGAGCAATCAGCCCCAGCATTTT. Its protein product is CATSRVLWVESNQPQHF.

The genes are TRBV12-3 or TRBV12-4 and TRBJ1-2; D unresolved. The V gene lost 6 bases and the J gene lost 5 bases, with 13 bases spanning the gap. The CDR3 contains 13 residues. CDR3 protein: CASSPMATYGYTF. For the CDR3, the DNA is TGTGCCAGCAGCCCCATGGCCACATATGGCTACACCTTC.

There are many counts of this clonotype. The rearrangement links TRBV20-1 to TRBJ2-4; 14 nucleotides align to TRBD2. Trimming removed 4 bases from V and 0 bases from J; junction bases left unmatched: 8. CDR1 is DFQATT and CDR2 is SNEGSKA in the germline V gene (reference sequence). CDR3 length: 18 amino acids. DNA of the CDR3: TGCAGTGCTATTAAGACTAGCGGGGGGGACATAGCCAAAAACATTCAGTACTTC. The encoded protein is CSAIKTSGGDIAKNIQYF.

This rearrangement joins TRBV6-5 to TRBJ2-1; D is unclear. CDR1 and CDR2 from the germline V gene are MNHEY and SVGAGI. The CDR3 length is 15 residues. Deletions cut 7 bases from V and 6 bases from J, with 19 bases between. The CDR3 region has the DNA TGTGCCAGCAACCCGTGGGCTAGAAGAGGCAATGAGCAGTTCTTC. It is translated as CASNPWARRGNEQFF.

V is TRBV7-8 and J is TRBJ2-4, with 10 positions matching TRBD1. The CDR3 runs 16 residues. J lost 5 bases, V lost 5 bases, and 9 bases had no gene match. Per the germline V gene, CDR1 is SGHVS and CDR2 is FQNEAQ. The CDR3 is CASSRSVGQGENIQYF. In DNA form, the CDR3 reads TGTGCCAGCAGCCGCTCTGTTGGACAGGGGGAAAACATTCAGTACTTC.

The sample holds a few counts of this clonotype. The chain carries TRBV6-1 and TRBJ2-6, with 9 bases lining up with TRBD1. The length of the CDR3 is 18 residues. The V segment lost 8 bases and the J segment 3 bases; nucleotides outside the gene matches: 14. Germline assignment: CDR1 MNHNS and CDR2 SASEGT. The CDR3 is CASGHGTGISGGANVLTF. In DNA, the CDR3 is TGTGCCAGCGGCCATGGGACAGGGATATCAGGTGGGGCCAACGTCCTGACTTTC.